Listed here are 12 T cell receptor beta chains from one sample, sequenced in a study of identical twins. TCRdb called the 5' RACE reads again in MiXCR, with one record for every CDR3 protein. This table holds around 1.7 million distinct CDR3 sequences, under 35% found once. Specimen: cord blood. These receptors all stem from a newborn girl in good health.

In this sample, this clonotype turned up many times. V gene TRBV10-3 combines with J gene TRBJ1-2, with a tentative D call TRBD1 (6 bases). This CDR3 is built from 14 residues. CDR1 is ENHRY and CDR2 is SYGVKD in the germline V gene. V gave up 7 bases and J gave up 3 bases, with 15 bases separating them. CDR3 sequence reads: CAINPTTGDYGYTF. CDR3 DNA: TGTGCCATCAATCCAACGACAGGAGACTATGGCTACACCTTC.

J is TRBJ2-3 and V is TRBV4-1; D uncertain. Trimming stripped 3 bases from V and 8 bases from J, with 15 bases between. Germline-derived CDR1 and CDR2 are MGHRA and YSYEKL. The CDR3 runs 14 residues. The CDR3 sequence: CASSHLDLDGTQYF. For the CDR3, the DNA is TGCGCCAGCAGCCATCTAGACCTCGATGGTACGCAGTATTTT.

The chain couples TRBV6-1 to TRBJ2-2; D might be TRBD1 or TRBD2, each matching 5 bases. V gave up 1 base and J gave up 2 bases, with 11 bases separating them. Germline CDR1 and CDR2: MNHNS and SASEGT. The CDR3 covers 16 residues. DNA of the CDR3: TGTGCCAGCAGTGAAGGTACAGGAGGAAACACCGGGGAGCTGTTTTTT. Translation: CASSEGTGGNTGELFF.

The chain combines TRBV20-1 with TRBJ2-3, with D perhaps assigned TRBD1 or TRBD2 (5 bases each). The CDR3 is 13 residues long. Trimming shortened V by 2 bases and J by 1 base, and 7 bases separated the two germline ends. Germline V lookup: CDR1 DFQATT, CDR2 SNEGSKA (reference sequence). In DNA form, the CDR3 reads TGCAGTGCTAGAATGGGGGGCACAGATACGCAGTATTTT. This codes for CSARMGGTDTQYF.

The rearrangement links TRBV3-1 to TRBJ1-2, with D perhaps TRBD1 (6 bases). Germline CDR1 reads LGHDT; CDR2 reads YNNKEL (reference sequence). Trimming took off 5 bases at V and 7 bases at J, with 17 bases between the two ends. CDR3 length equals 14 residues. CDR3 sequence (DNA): TGTGCCAGCAGCTCGTCGACAGGTTCGAGTGGCTACACCTTC. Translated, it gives CASSSSTGSSGYTF.

CDR3 amino acids: CASSLASSGRADTQYF. CDR3 coding DNA: TGCGCCAGCAGCTTGGCTTCTAGCGGGAGGGCCGATACGCAGTATTTT. The chain links TRBV5-1 to TRBJ2-3; TRBD2 aligns across 12 bases. This CDR3 spans 16 amino acids. CDR1 and CDR2 from the germline V gene are SGHRS and YFSETQ. Losses at the gene ends were 0 bases for V and 6 bases for J; bases not matched to a gene: 5.

CDR3 DNA sequence: TGTGCCACCAGTGATTTTAGCGGGACAGATACGCAGTATTTT. Protein: CATSDFSGTDTQYF. This sequence joins TRBV24-1 and TRBJ2-3; 7 bases match TRBD2. This CDR3 contains 14 residues. Germline trimming cut 1 base from V and 3 bases from J; bases unmatched to any gene: 0. Germline-derived CDR1 and CDR2 are KGHDR and SFDVKD.

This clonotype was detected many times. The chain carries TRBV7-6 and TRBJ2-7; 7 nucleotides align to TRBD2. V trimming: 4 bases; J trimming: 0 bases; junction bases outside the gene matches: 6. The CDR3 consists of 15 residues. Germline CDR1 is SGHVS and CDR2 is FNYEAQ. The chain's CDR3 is CASSSSSGSSYEQYF. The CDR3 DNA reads TGTGCCAGCAGCTCGTCTAGCGGAAGCTCCTACGAGCAGTACTTC.

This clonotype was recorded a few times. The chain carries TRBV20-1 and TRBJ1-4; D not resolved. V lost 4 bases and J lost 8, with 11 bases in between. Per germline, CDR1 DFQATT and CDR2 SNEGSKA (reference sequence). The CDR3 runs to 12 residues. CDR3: CSANRREEKLFF. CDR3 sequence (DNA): TGCAGTGCTAACCGGCGAGAGGAAAAACTGTTTTTT.

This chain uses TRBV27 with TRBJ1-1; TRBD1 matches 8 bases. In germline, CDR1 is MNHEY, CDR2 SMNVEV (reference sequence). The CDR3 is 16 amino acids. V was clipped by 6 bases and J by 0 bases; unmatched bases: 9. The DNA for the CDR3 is TGTGCCAGCAGCCAACACGGGACAGGTATGAACACTGAAGCTTTCTTT. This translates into CASSQHGTGMNTEAFF.

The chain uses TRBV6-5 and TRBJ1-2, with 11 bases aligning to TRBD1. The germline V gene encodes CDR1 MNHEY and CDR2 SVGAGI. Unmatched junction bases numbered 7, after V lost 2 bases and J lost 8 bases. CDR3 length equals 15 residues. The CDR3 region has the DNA TGTGCCAGCAGTTACACCGGGACAGGGGGTATGGGCTACACCTTC. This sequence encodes CASSYTGTGGMGYTF.

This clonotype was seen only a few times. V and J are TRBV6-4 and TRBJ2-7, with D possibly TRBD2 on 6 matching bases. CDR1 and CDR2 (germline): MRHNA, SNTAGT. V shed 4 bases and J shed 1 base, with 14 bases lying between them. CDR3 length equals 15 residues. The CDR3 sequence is CASSVEGTGSYEQYF. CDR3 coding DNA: TGTGCCAGCAGTGTGGAGGGGACGGGGTCCTACGAGCAGTACTTC.